The source of this T cell receptor beta chain is a study of tissue T cells after allogeneic stem cell transplantation. Points on this clone: Its antigen is not known. Gene names denote mouse genes. Read coverage stops 1 residue before the CDR3 terminus; the germline J gene supplies the remainder.

General study results and limits: Few T cell clones were shared across patients, but motif clusters showed tissue-specific shared signatures. Anatomically similar tissues had similar TCR repertoires within each patient.

V dropped 3 bases and J dropped 0 bases, with 7 bases sitting between them. Germline V gives CDR1 GKSSPN, CDR2 SITVG. The CDR3 covers 13 residues. Using immunoSEQ multiplex PCR, the repertoire was profiled, and TCRdb retains in-frame clones only, with some absent. The table has approximately 20,000 clones, around 70% seen once. Sequenced: blood. The sequence derives from a female BALB/c mouse in good health. Strain haplotype at MHC: H2-d. The chain joins TRBV31 to TRBJ2-4, with D maybe TRBD1 (6 bases). The chain's CDR3 is CAWSQGSQNTLYF. CDR3 bases read: TGTGCCTGGAGCCAGGGGAGTCAAAACACCTTGTAC. Full variable domain (rest looked up from reference TRBV31 and TRBJ2-4): AQTIHQWPVAEIKAVGSPLSLGCTIKGKSSPNLYWYWQATGGTLQQLFYSITVGQVESVVQLNLSASRPKDDQFILSTEKLLLSHSGFYLCAWSQGSQNTLYFGAGTRLSVL.